This T cell receptor beta chain was obtained from a study of T cells in Graves' hyperthyroidism and ophthalmopathy (dated by TCRdb to about 2019). Study-level background: Peripheral blood samples were taken at the time of initial diagnosis, prior to any treatment. A discovery cohort of about a hundred patients, approximately 45 with Graves' ophthalmopathy and approximately 57 with stable Graves' hyperthyroidism, was used to find distinguishing TCR V-J signatures. Prospective prediction of ophthalmopathy was tested in an independent validation cohort of some 19 hyperthyroidism patients and around 16 patients who later progressed to ophthalmopathy. The roughly 94 discovery patients were randomly split 7:3 into training and test sets. In addition, the study compared T-cell repertoires in thyroid tissue and in blood from several Graves' hyperthyroidism patients. Following sampling, methimazole starting at 30 mg daily was given to hyperthyroidism patients, and high-dose intravenous methylprednisolone was given to ophthalmopathy patients. TCR Vbeta CDR3 sequencing of 120 to 150 peripheral blood samples (over 40 ophthalmopathy, under 80 hyperthyroidism and some 17 progressor patients) is reported in the paper. The investigation overall reported the following: Sample size was not statistically predetermined, and blinding of investigators to group allocation was not performed. Most expanded thyroid clonotypes (frequency above 0.001) were also detected in blood, a finding suggesting that blood repertoires may reflect thyroid immune responses. In validation, progression to ophthalmopathy was predicted by the model with almost 71% sensitivity and under 85% specificity, a median of approximately 6.5 months before onset. A 13 V-J signature model separated ophthalmopathy from stable hyperthyroidism, with around 91% sensitivity and just under 84% specificity in cross-validation and 80%/75% in testing.

The TCR beta CDR3 regions were amplified from the RNA transcripts. The first round of RT-PCR for the TCR CDR3 was performed with the HTBI primer set and the Qiagen OneStep RT-PCR kit. A second multiplex PCR round built the libraries, followed by size selection and purification. Paired-end sequencing of the libraries was performed with 100 bp reads on an Illumina HiSeq2000. As for how the authors treated the data: SOAPnuke was used to process the raw data, with reads discarded if the reads contained adapters or uncalled bases, had a mean Phred below 15, or lacked an exact constant-primer or identifier match. COPE v1.2.5 was used to merge the high-quality paired reads, and each unique nucleotide sequence was defined as a clonotype. MiTCR v1.1 was used to align the clonotypes against IMGT TRBV, TRBD and TRBJ reference segments. Only V-J combinations with frequency above 0.0001, covering roughly 99% of repertoires, were analysed. A TCS score was defined as the ratio of F50 (clonal expansion) to E x V (chaos), with BLOSUM62-based TCRdist applied between CDR3 peptides within each V-J. Welch's t-statistics and random forest reduced fewer than 550 V-J features to under 15, which were used in a naive Bayes classifier (R e1071). In-frame beta chains were kept once TCRdb had trimmed the public reads at Q25 with fastp and called clones with MiXCR. CDR3 protein duplicates are merged, each entry listing the most common genes and DNA. V and J calls and clone size were set by TCRdb, not the authors. The sample table lists around 280,000 distinct CDR3 sequences, approximately 12% of them with a count of one. Of the sample, approximately 7.8% falls within the top ten clones.

Hyperthyroidism patients were aged 18 to 65 years and newly diagnosed, with disease duration of less than 2 months. Patients with uncontrolled infections, other autoimmune diseases, pregnancy or lactation were excluded. Diagnoses were based on clinical symptoms, serum thyroxine and TRAb, thyroid ultrasound and orbital computed tomography. Blood from progressor patients was drawn when they were first diagnosed with hyperthyroidism, before any ophthalmopathy symptoms appeared. Ficoll-Paque density gradient centrifugation was used to isolate PBMCs from approximately 11 ml of fresh peripheral blood. Progressor patients were initially diagnosed with Graves' hyperthyroidism and developed ophthalmopathy during follow-up. Total RNA was extracted with Trizol reagent, and quality was checked on an Agilent 2100 Bioanalyzer. The table lists this clonotype with a count of one. No cognate antigen has been identified for it. No base qualities exist here, and no much larger clone lies one base off it. A read on its own is weak evidence.

The CDR3 has 14 amino acids, counting the end cysteine and phenylalanine. Here the CDR3 DNA is all that survives: 42 bases in frame from base 1. Ends trimmed: V by 7 bases, J by 4 bases; bases unmatched to a gene: 8. The receptor comes from a woman aged 25 to 39 with Graves' hyperthyroidism that later progressed to Graves' ophthalmopathy. The V gene is TRBV12-3 or TRBV12-4 and the J gene is TRBJ1-1; TRBD1 agrees with 8 junctional bases. The source material was blood. The nucleotides read TGTGCCAGCATCAACAGGGGGTATGGCACTGAAGCTTTCTTT. Its protein is CASINRGYGTEAFF.